The T cell receptor (beta chain) described here comes from a study of T cell changes during pregnancy in multiple sclerosis. Only in-frame clones appear in the TCRdb table, and some are missing; sequencing was by immunoSEQ multiplex PCR. There are under 50,000 clones in the sample; approximately 92% occur only once, and roughly 29% lies in the top ten. Germline V gene lookup returns CDR1 SNHLY and CDR2 FYNNEI. V was pared by 5 bases and J by 11 bases, with 27 bases between. CDR3 length equals 16 residues. This clonotype was sampled from a female donor with multiple sclerosis, enrolled in a pregnancy study. This material consisted of CD8+ T cells from peripheral blood mononuclear cells, taken before pregnancy. V usage is TRBV2 and J usage is TRBJ1-1, with TRBD1 as a possible D gene (5 bases). The CDR3 region is CASSTGVFEWGRGAFF. The CDR3, as DNA: TGTGCCAGCAGTACAGGTGTTTTTGAGTGGGGACGGGGGGCTTTCTTT.